The source of this T cell receptor (beta chain) is a study of shared clonotypes between healthy human individuals. Study-wide points: Generation probabilities were higher for clonotypes shared across all four sorted-subset donors than for unshared ones. Sharing across a handful of donors was seen in around 5% of naive CD4 clonotypes.

The DNA input per sorted-subset replicate PCR was approximately 210 ng, corresponding to around 28,000 T cell genomes. Sequenced by immunoSEQ multiplex PCR; TCRdb stores in-frame clones only, minus some. The table records about 1 million clones, around 76% of them present only once. Only a few counts were recorded for this clone. Its antigen is undetermined. A CD45RA-negative memory subset and a CD45RA+ naive subset were separated from the CD4+ cells. V was cut by 4 bases and J by 8 bases, with 11 bases left in between. The CDR3 has 11 residues. Per the germline V gene, CDR1 is DFQATT and CDR2 is SNEGSKA (reference sequence).

Sequencing input: memory CD4+ T cells sorted from blood. Documented subset: CD45RA-negative fraction. The clonotype was recovered from a man younger than 35 in good health. The chain recombines TRBV20-1 with TRBJ1-1; D is ambiguous. The CDR3 sequence is CSAIRSGEAFF. CDR3 DNA: TGCAGTGCTATTCGATCGGGAGAAGCTTTCTTT.